This TCR beta chain was observed in a study of T cells after yellow fever vaccination (dated by TCRdb to about 2019). In terms of the full investigation: The SMART-Seq v4 Ultra Low Input RNA kit was used to prepare libraries from fractions with low cell numbers. To follow T-cell clones before and after both primary and booster YFV17D yellow fever vaccination, bulk TCR alpha and beta repertoires underwent longitudinal sequencing. The cohort comprised two healthy male donors, one aged 18 to 30 and one aged 30 to 40 years. Blood was collected at multiple timepoints before and after primary and secondary immunization, and bulk PBMC replicates and cell subsets were isolated.

Study-level results and caveats: A small share of clonotypes was detected in both CD4 and CD8 compartments, with the overlap likely arising from convergent recombination. Because abundant contaminating clonotypes from the bulk population could be contained in FACS-sorted repertoires, computational filtering was required. Compared with the primary T-cell response, the secondary T-cell response was faster but weaker, reaching its peak on day 5 rather than on day 15. Because only two donors were included in the study, the extent to which the findings can be generalized is limited. After the booster, most of the clones that had expanded following primary vaccination were detected again (just under 97% of CD4 and roughly nine tenths of CD8), which suggests that memory was broadly maintained.

Sequencing was carried out with an Illumina NovaSeq 6000. TCR cDNA was synthesized by 5'RACE template switching, which introduced a universal primer site and unique molecular identifiers. Priming of cDNA synthesis was performed from both the TCR alpha and TCR beta constant segments. Two PCR steps were used to amplify libraries, with sample barcodes and sequencing adapters being added in the second step. Sequencing of libraries was performed on Illumina HiSeq 2500 (2x100 bp) or NovaSeq (2x150 bp). Regarding the original processing steps: MIGEC was used to demultiplex reads and collapse the reads into UMI consensus sequences, and MiXCR was used for V(D)J alignment. Vaccine-responding clonotypes were identified with edgeR using replicate PBMC samples, with FDR below 0.01 and a log2 fold change above 5 up to day 15 being required. Bulk clonotypes were assigned CD4 or CD8 identity according to which sequenced CD4 or CD8 repertoire held them at higher abundance. TCRdb took the public reads, trimmed them with fastp at Q25, ran MiXCR for clone calling and kept in-frame beta chains. Merged by CDR3 protein, the rows form single entries marked with the most common genes and DNA. The V and J calls here are based on TCRdb, not the publication. The sample profile shows 250,000 to 300,000 distinct CDR3 sequences; roughly 8.7% of them were found once. The ten top clones hold around 3.5% of the sample.

According to the study, the label for this sample's treatment or condition signals: live attenuated yellow fever vaccine strain. PBMCs were isolated from peripheral blood using a standard Ficoll-Paque protocol. CD4 and CD8 T-cell fractions were isolated with Dynabeads CD4 and CD8 positive selection kits. RNA was extracted with TriZol from bulk PBMCs, CD4 and CD8 fractions, and dextramer-positive and dextramer-negative fractions. Inclusive of the bounding cysteine and phenylalanine, the CDR3 is 14 residues long. The DNA shown is the 42-base CDR3, in frame from base 1. As encoded in the germline V gene, CDR1 is SGHRS while CDR2 is YFSETQ. Note on this clonotype: Its target antigen remains unknown. One junction end does not reproduce the germline sequence, and a read error may be involved.

The TCR comes from a man between 18 and 35 years old who received the YFV17D yellow fever vaccine. The sequencing used CD4+ T cells sorted from PBMCs, collected 5 days after the yellow fever booster vaccination. The chain employs TRBV5-1 and TRBJ2-7, with TRBD2 as a weak D call on 6 bases. Here the CDR3 is given as CASMRFGGSSEQYF. DNA sequence: TGCGCCAGCATGCGTTTCGGGGGTTCCTCCGAGCAGTACTTC.